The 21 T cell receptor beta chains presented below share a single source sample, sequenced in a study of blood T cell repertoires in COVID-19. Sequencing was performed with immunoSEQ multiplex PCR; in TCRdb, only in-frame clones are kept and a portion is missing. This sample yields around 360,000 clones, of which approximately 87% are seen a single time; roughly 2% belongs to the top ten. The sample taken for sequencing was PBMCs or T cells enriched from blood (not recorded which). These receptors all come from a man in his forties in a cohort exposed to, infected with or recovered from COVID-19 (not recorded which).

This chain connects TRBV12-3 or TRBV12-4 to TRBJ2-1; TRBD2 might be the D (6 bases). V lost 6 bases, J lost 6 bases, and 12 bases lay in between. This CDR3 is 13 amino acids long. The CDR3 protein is CASRPGDLNEQFF. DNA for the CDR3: TGTGCCAGCAGGCCGGGAGACCTCAATGAGCAGTTCTTC.

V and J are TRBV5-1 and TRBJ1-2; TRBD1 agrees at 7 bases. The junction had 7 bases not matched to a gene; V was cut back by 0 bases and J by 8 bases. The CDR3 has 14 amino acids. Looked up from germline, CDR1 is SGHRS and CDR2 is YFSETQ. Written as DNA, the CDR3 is TGCGCCAGCAGCTTGGGACAGGGTGTCGTAGGCTACACCTTC. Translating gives CASSLGQGVVGYTF.

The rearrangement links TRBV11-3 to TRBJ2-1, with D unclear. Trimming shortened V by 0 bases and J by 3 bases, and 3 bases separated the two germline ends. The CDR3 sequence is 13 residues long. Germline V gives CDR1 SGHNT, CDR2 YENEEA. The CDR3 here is CASSLDNYNEQFF. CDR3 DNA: TGTGCCAGCAGCTTAGACAACTACAATGAGCAGTTCTTC.

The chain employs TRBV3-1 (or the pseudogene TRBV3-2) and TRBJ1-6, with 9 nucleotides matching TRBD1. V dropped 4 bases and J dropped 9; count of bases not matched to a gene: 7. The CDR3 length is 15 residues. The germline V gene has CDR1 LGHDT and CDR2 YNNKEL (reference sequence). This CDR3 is CASSLGQGSGSPLHF. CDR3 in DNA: TGTGCCAGCAGCCTAGGACAGGGGTCGGGTTCACCCCTCCACTTT.

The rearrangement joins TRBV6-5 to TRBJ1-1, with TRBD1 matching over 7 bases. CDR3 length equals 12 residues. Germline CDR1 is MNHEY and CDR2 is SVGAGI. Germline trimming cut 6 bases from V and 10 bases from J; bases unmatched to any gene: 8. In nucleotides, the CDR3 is TGTGCCAGCAGCGGGACAGCCGGTGGAGCTTTCTTT. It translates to CASSGTAGGAFF.

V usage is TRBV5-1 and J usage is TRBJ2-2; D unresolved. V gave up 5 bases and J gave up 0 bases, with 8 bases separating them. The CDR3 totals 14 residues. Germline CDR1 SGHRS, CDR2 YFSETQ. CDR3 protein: CASSQTSNTGELFF. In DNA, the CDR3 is TGCGCCAGCAGTCAAACTTCGAACACCGGGGAGCTGTTTTTT.

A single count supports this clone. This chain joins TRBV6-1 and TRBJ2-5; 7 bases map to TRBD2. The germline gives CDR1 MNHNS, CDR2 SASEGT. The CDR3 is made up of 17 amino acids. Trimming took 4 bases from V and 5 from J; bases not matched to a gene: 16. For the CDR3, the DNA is TGTGCCAGCAGTGTCCACAGTGGGAGCGGGGTAAGGGAGACCCAGTACTTC. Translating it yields CASSVHSGSGVRETQYF.

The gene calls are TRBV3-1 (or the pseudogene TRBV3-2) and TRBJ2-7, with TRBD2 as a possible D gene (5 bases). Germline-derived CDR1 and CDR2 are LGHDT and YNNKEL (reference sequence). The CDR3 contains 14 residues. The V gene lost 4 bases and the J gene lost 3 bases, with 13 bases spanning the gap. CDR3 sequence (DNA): TGTGCCAGCAGCCGCACGACTACCGTCTACGAGCAGTACTTC. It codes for CASSRTTTVYEQYF.

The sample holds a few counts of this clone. In DNA, the CDR3 is TGTGCCAGCAGGCACAGGGCCTTCGATTCACCCCTCCACTTT. Its protein is CASRHRAFDSPLHF. The chain has TRBV7-9 and TRBJ1-6; a weak D match, TRBD1 (6 bases). Germline V gene lookup returns CDR1 SEHNR and CDR2 FQNEAQ (reference sequence). Trimming took off 6 bases at V and 8 bases at J, with 14 bases between the two ends. The CDR3 is 14 amino acids. Combining the CDR3 with reference TRBV7-9 and TRBJ1-6 gives the whole variable domain DTGVSQNPRHKITKRGQNVTFRCDPISEHNRLYWYRQTLGQGPEFLTYFQNEAQLEKSRLLSDRFSAERPKGSFSTLEIQRTEQGDSAMYLCASRHRAFDSPLHFGNGTRLTVT.

CDR3 amino acids: CASSQGQGALGGNTIYF. DNA of the CDR3: TGTGCCAGCAGCCAAGGTCAGGGGGCGCTTGGGGGAAACACCATATATTTT. The chain joins TRBV4-2 to TRBJ1-3; 8 nucleotides line up with TRBD1. V dropped 1 base and J dropped 4; count of bases not matched to a gene: 9. CDR3 length: 17 amino acids. Germline values: CDR1 LGHNA, CDR2 YNFKEQ.

As DNA, the CDR3 is TGTGCCAGCAGCCAACGCCGGGACAGGGGGCAAGAGACCCAGTACTTC. Residues: CASSQRRDRGQETQYF. The V and J genes are TRBV3-1 (or the pseudogene TRBV3-2) and TRBJ2-5; 11 bases line up with TRBD1. The CDR3 totals 16 residues. Germline values: CDR1 LGHDT, CDR2 YNNKEL (reference sequence). Trimming at V came to 2 bases and at J to 2 bases, leaving 4 bases not matched to a gene.

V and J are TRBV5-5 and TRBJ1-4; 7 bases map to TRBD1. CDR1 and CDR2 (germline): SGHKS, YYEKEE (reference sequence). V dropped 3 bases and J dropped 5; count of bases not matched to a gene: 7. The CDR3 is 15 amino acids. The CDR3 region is CASSSRQGRNEKLFF. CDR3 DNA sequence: TGTGCCAGCAGCTCCAGACAGGGCCGAAATGAAAAACTGTTTTTT.

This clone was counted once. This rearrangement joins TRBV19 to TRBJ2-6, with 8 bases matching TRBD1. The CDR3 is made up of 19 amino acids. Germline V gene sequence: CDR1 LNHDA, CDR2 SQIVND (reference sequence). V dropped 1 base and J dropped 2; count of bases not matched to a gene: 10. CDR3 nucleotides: TGTGCCAGTAGTATAGGAGGCGGTGAGGACAGGGCTGGGGCCAACGTCCTGACTTTC. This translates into CASSIGGGEDRAGANVLTF.

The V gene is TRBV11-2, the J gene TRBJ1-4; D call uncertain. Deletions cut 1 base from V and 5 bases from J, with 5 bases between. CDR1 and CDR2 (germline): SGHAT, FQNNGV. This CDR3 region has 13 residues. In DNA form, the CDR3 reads TGTGCCAGCAGCTTAGCACGGAATGAAAAACTGTTTTTT. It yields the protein CASSLARNEKLFF.

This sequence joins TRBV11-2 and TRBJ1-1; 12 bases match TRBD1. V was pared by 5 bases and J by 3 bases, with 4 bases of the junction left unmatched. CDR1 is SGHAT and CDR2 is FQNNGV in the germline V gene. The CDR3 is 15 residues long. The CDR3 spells CASSARDRGHTEAFF. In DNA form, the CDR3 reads TGTGCCAGCAGCGCACGGGACAGGGGGCACACTGAAGCTTTCTTT.

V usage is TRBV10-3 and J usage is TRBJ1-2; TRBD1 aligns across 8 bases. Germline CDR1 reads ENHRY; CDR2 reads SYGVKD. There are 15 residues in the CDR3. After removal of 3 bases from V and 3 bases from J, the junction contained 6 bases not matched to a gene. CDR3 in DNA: TGTGCCATCAGTGATAGGAACAGGGGGGACTATGGCTACACCTTC. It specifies CAISDRNRGDYGYTF.

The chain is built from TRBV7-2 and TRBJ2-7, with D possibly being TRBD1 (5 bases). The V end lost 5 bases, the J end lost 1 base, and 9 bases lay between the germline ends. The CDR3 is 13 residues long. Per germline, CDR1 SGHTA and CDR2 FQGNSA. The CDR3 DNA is TGTGCCAGCAGCCACCGACAGTCCTACGAGCAGTACTTC. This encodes CASSHRQSYEQYF.

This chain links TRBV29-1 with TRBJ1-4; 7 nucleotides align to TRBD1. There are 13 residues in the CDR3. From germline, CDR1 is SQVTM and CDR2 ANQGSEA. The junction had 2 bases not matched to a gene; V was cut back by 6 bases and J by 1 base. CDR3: CSVRQGTNEKLFF. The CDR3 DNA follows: TGCAGCGTCCGACAGGGAACTAATGAAAAACTGTTTTTT. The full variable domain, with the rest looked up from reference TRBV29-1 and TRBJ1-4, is SAVISQKPSRDICQRGTSLTIQCQVDSQVTMMFWYRQQPGQSLTLIATANQGSEATYESGFVIDKFPISRPNLTFSTLTVSNMSPEDSSIYLCSVRQGTNEKLFFGSGTQLSVL.

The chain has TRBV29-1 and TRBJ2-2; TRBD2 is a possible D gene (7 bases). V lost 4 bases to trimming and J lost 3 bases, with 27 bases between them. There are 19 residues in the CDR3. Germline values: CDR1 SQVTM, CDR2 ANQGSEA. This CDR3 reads CSVGGPGGLSGMDTGELFF. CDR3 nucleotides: TGCAGCGTTGGTGGGCCCGGGGGCCTGAGCGGGATGGACACCGGGGAGCTGTTTTTT.

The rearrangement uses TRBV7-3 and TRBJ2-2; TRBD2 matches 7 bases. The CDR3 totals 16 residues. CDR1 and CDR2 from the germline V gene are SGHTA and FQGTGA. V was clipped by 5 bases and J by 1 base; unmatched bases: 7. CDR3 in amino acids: CASSPFQRGNTGELFF. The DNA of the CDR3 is TGTGCCAGCAGCCCATTCCAGCGGGGGAACACCGGGGAGCTGTTTTTT.

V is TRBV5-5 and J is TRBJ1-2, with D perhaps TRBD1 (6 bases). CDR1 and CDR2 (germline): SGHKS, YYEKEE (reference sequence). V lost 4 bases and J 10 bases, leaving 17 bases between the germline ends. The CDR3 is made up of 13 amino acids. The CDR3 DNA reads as TGTGCCAGCAGCGCAACAGGGATCAGGGACTACACCTTC. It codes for CASSATGIRDYTF.